What follows is one T cell receptor beta chain and its context. The protocol was immunoSEQ multiplex PCR, while the TCRdb copy is restricted to in-frame clones and leaves out a portion. The sample comprises around 50,000 clones, roughly four fifths of which are singletons, and 0.95% to 1.5% rests with the top ten. These data are taken from a study of OX40 agonist ivuxolimab in advanced cancers. Systemic immunosuppression or a history of autoimmune disease excluded patients. There are 16 residues in the CDR3. Looked up from germline, CDR1 is MNHNS and CDR2 is SASEGT. Trimming removed 6 bases from V and 7 bases from J; junction bases left unmatched: 14.

This receptor was identified in an adult with an advanced solid tumor such as melanoma, head and neck, liver or kidney cancer. This chain joins TRBV6-1 and TRBJ1-5; 8 bases match TRBD1. The sequences come from CD4+ or CD8+ T cells sorted from blood, collected in a trial of the OX40 agonist ivuxolimab. The CDR3: CASSEQSGGRGQPQHF. The CDR3, as DNA: TGTGCCAGCAGCGAACAGTCAGGGGGCAGAGGGCAGCCCCAGCATTTT.